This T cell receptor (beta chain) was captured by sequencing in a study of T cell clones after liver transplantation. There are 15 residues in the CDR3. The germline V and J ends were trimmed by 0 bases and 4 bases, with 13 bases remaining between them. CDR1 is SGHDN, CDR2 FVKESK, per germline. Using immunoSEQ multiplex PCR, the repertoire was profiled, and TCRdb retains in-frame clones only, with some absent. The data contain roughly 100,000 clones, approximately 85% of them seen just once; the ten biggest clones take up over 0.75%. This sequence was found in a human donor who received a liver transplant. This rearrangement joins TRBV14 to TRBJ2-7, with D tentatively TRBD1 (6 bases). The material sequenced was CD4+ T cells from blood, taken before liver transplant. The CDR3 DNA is TGTGCCAGCAGCCAAGATATTGGACAGTCTTACGAGCAGTACTTC. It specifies CASSQDIGQSYEQYF.